A selection of T cell receptor beta chains follows, all from one sample in a study of cytomegalovirus exposure and HLA in healthy donors. Profiling relied on immunoSEQ multiplex PCR, and the TCRdb table lists in-frame clones only, not all of them. The table shows fewer than 90,000 clones, with about 93% occurring only once. The sample consisted of PBMCs. These receptors originate from a woman aged 18-29 years in good health and CMV-seronegative. CDR3s include the opening cysteine and the closing phenylalanine or tryptophan. A D gene is named only where the DNA matches it firmly. Clone size is shown for a subset of rows, as once, few, many or a class of expanded clone.

clone size	V gene	J gene	D gene	CDR3 protein	CDR3 DNA
NA	TRBV7-9	TRBJ2-1	TRBD2	CASSLGGGVNNEQFF	TGTGCCAGCAGCTTAGGCGGGGGGGTTAACAATGAGCAGTTCTTC
NA	TRBV14	TRBJ2-1	TRBD1	CASSLGTALGNNEQFF	TGTGCCAGCAGCCTGGGGACAGCCCTAGGTAACAATGAGCAGTTCTTC
NA	TRBV27	TRBJ2-1	TRBD2	CASSLRLAAYNEQFF	TGTGCCAGCAGTTTAAGACTAGCGGCCTACAATGAGCAGTTCTTC
NA	TRBV27	TRBJ2-3	TRBD2	CASRLAGGTDTQYF	TGTGCCAGCAGACTAGCGGGAGGCACAGATACGCAGTATTTT
NA	TRBV7-8	TRBJ2-7	NA	CASSPGTNSYEQYF	TGTGCCAGCAGCCCGGGGACAAATTCCTACGAGCAGTACTTC
NA	TRBV7-9	TRBJ2-1	NA	CASSSTTGTGEQFF	TGTGCCAGCAGCTCGACCACAGGGACCGGTGAGCAGTTCTTC
NA	TRBV18	TRBJ2-2	NA	CASSPSPTTGSAGELFF	TGTGCCAGCTCACCCTCACCAACGACGGGTTCGGCCGGGGAGCTGTTTTTT
NA	TRBV10-3	TRBJ2-5	TRBD1	CAISDPDRVSETQYF	TGTGCCATCAGTGACCCGGACAGGGTGTCGGAGACCCAGTACTTC
NA	TRBV5-1	TRBJ2-3	TRBD2	CASSPGGLAVSSTDTQYF	TGCGCCAGCAGCCCTGGTGGTCTAGCGGTCTCTAGCACAGATACGCAGTATTTT
NA	TRBV7-2	TRBJ1-1	TRBD1	CASSPQGARTEAFF	TGTGCCAGCAGCCCACAGGGGGCGAGAACTGAAGCTTTCTTT
NA	TRBV6-6	TRBJ1-5	NA	CASMEVRHSNQPQHF	TGTGCCAGCATGGAGGTGAGACATAGCAATCAGCCCCAGCATTTT
NA	TRBV5-1	TRBJ2-1	TRBD2	CASSSERGVDNEQFF	TGCGCCAGCAGCTCCGAACGGGGGGTCGACAATGAGCAGTTCTTC
NA	TRBV2	TRBJ2-1	TRBD1	CASSVQGAEGINEQFF	TGTGCCAGCAGTGTACAGGGGGCCGAGGGTATCAATGAGCAGTTCTTC
NA	TRBV4-2	TRBJ2-7	TRBD2	CASSQASQRGGHYEQYF	TGTGCCAGCAGCCAAGCTTCCCAGCGGGGGGGCCACTACGAGCAGTACTTC
NA	TRBV5-1	TRBJ1-3	NA	CASSGGTPGTGNTIYF	TGCGCCAGCAGCGGTGGGACTCCCGGTACTGGAAACACCATATATTTT
NA	TRBV7-2	TRBJ2-2	NA	CASSFTNTGELFF	TGTGCCAGCAGCTTTACGAACACCGGGGAGCTGTTTTTT
NA	TRBV7-8	TRBJ2-5	NA	CASSPRTDYQETQYF	TGTGCCAGCAGCCCAAGGACAGACTACCAAGAGACCCAGTACTTC
NA	TRBV2	TRBJ2-7	NA	CASSAGVVNEQYF	TGTGCCAGCAGTGCGGGAGTCGTTAACGAGCAGTACTTC
NA	TRBV6-4	TRBJ2-1	TRBD2	CASSESSGGYNEQFF	TGTGCCAGCAGTGAGTCTAGCGGGGGTTACAATGAGCAGTTCTTC
NA	TRBV6-1	TRBJ1-5	NA	CASSESLTYNYQEPQHF	TGTGCCAGCAGTGAATCCCTTACCTACAATTATCAGGAGCCCCAGCATTTT
NA	TRBV4-2	TRBJ1-2	TRBD1	CASRATGATNYGYTF	TGTGCCAGCAGAGCGACAGGGGCTACTAACTATGGCTACACCTTC
NA	TRBV7-2	TRBJ2-7	TRBD2	CASSLASAGGYEQYF	TGTGCCAGCAGCTTAGCGTCAGCGGGGGGCTACGAGCAGTACTTC
once	TRBV4-3	TRBJ2-3	TRBD2	CASSQDNQLAGTTDTQYF	TGCGCCAGCAGCCAAGATAATCAGCTAGCGGGGACCACAGATACGCAGTATTTT
NA	TRBV2	TRBJ1-3	NA	CASSVSAYGTGNTIYF	TGTGCCAGCAGTGTTTCCGCCTACGGGACAGGAAACACCATATATTTT
NA	TRBV11-3	TRBJ1-4	TRBD1	CASTILRDSENEKLFF	TGTGCCAGCACCATTCTGAGGGACAGCGAGAATGAAAAACTGTTTTTT
NA	TRBV27	TRBJ1-1	NA	CASSLLGANTEAFF	TGTGCCAGCAGTTTACTCGGAGCTAACACTGAAGCTTTCTTT
medium-sized	TRBV4-2	TRBJ2-7	NA	CASSQDRGGGSYEQYF	TGTGCCAGCAGCCAAGATAGGGGGGGCGGCTCCTACGAGCAGTACTTC
NA	TRBV11-2	TRBJ2-7	NA	CASSFPSYEQYF	TGTGCCAGCAGCTTTCCTTCCTACGAGCAGTACTTC
NA	TRBV20-1	TRBJ2-3	NA	CSALLDTQYF	TGCAGTGCCCTACTAGATACGCAGTATTTT
NA	TRBV7-2	TRBJ1-1	TRBD1	CASSSYQGAHTEAFF	TGTGCCAGCAGCTCGTACCAGGGGGCGCACACTGAAGCTTTCTTT
NA	TRBV4-2	TRBJ2-2	TRBD2	CASSHFSGGADGELFF	TGTGCCAGCAGCCACTTTAGCGGGGGGGCCGACGGGGAGCTGTTTTTT
NA	TRBV30	TRBJ2-3	NA	CALNTDTQYF	TGTGCCTTAAACACAGATACGCAGTATTTT
NA	TRBV10-3	TRBJ2-1	NA	CAISKTDTEEYNEQFF	TGTGCCATCAGCAAAACGGACACCGAAGAGTACAATGAGCAGTTCTTC
NA	TRBV7-6	TRBJ1-2	NA	CASSLAAGVKNYGYTF	TGTGCCAGCAGCTTAGCCGCAGGGGTAAAGAACTATGGCTACACCTTC
NA	TRBV28	TRBJ2-1	NA	CASSEGRGTQFF	TGTGCCAGCAGTGAGGGACGGGGGACGCAGTTCTTC
once	TRBV5-1	TRBJ1-4	TRBD1	CASSLSGTGNEKLFF	TGCGCCAGCAGCTTGTCCGGGACAGGAAATGAAAAACTGTTTTTT
NA	TRBV10-3	TRBJ2-5	NA	CAISESDLQETQYF	TGTGCCATCAGTGAATCAGATCTCCAAGAGACCCAGTACTTC
NA	TRBV2	TRBJ2-5	TRBD2	CASSPRAGGPETQYF	TGTGCCAGCAGTCCCCGAGCGGGAGGGCCAGAGACCCAGTACTTC
NA	TRBV19	TRBJ2-7	NA	CASSTGIPAEQYF	TGTGCCAGTAGCACCGGGATCCCCGCCGAGCAGTACTTC
NA	TRBV6-5	TRBJ1-1	TRBD1	CASSYSGTGGKAFF	TGTGCCAGCAGTTATTCCGGGACAGGGGGAAAAGCTTTCTTT
NA	TRBV6-4	TRBJ2-1	TRBD1	CASSDRGHNEQFF	TGTGCCAGCAGTGACAGGGGGCACAATGAGCAGTTCTTC
NA	TRBV2	TRBJ1-2	NA	CASGPGQGYTF	TGTGCCAGCGGACCAGGGCAGGGCTACACCTTC
few	TRBV7-8	TRBJ1-5	NA	CASRPTGYQPQHF	TGTGCCAGCAGACCTACAGGGTATCAGCCCCAGCATTTT
NA	TRBV5-4	TRBJ2-1	TRBD2	CASSRVAGEVNEQFF	TGTGCCAGCAGCAGGGTAGCGGGAGAGGTAAATGAGCAGTTCTTC
many	TRBV6-4	TRBJ1-2	NA	CASSDAVRVADRNYGYTF	TGTGCCAGCAGTGACGCCGTCAGGGTCGCGGACAGAAACTATGGCTACACCTTC
NA	TRBV2	TRBJ2-7	NA	CASTRTYEQYF	TGTGCCAGCACCAGGACCTACGAGCAGTACTTC
once	TRBV19	TRBJ2-5	TRBD2	CASSVSGRGSGQYF	TGTGCCAGTAGTGTTAGCGGGAGGGGTTCAGGACAGTACTTC
NA	TRBV2	TRBJ2-2	NA	CARTQGNTGELFF	TGTGCCAGAACTCAGGGGAACACCGGGGAGCTGTTTTTT
NA	TRBV27	TRBJ1-6	NA	CASSLFRGGPHSPLHF	TGTGCCAGCAGTTTGTTCCGCGGTGGTCCTCATTCACCCCTCCACTTT
NA	TRBV2	TRBJ2-7	TRBD2	CASRLAGTYEQYF	TGTGCCAGCAGACTAGCGGGGACCTACGAGCAGTACTTC
NA	TRBV6-5	TRBJ2-1	TRBD2	CASSSPSGGQNEQFF	TGTGCCAGCAGTTCCCCCAGCGGGGGCCAGAATGAGCAGTTCTTC
once	TRBV7-2	TRBJ1-6	NA	CASSLFQGSNAPLHF	TGTGCCAGCAGCTTATTCCAGGGATCTAACGCACCCCTCCACTTT
NA	TRBV6-1	TRBJ2-5	TRBD2	CASSEGVWRGDGETQYF	TGTGCCAGCAGTGAGGGAGTTTGGCGGGGGGACGGGGAGACCCAGTACTTC
NA	TRBV30	TRBJ2-5	NA	CAWSVFRGETQYF	TGTGCCTGGAGTGTATTTAGGGGAGAGACCCAGTACTTC
NA	TRBV5-6	TRBJ2-7	TRBD2	CASSLKAGGIYEQYF	TGTGCCAGCAGCCTAAAAGCGGGAGGAATCTACGAGCAGTACTTC
NA	TRBV7-8	TRBJ2-1	NA	CASSPGQEIYNEQFF	TGTGCCAGCAGCCCGGGACAAGAAATCTACAATGAGCAGTTCTTC
NA	TRBV29-1	TRBJ1-2	NA	CSVGMGHLLGYTF	TGCAGCGTTGGAATGGGACATCTTCTGGGCTACACCTTC